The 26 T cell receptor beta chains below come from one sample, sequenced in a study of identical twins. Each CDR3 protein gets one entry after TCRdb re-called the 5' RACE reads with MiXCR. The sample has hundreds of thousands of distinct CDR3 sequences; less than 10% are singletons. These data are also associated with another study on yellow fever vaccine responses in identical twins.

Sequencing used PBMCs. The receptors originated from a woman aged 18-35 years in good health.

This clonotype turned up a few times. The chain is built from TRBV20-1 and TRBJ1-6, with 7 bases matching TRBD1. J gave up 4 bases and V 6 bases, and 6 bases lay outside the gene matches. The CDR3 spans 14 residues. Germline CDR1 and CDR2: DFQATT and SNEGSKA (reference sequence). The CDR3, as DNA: TGCAGTGCCCCATCGGGACAGTATAATTCACCCCTCCACTTT. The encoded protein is CSAPSGQYNSPLHF.

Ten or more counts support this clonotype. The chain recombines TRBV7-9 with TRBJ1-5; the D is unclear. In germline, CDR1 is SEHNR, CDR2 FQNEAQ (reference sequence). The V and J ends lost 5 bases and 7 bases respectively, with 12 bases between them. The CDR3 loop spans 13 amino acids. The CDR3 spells CASSKVRFQPQHF. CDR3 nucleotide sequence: TGTGCCAGCAGCAAGGTTAGGTTCCAGCCCCAGCATTTT.

The CDR3 loop reads CATRKPGQGFHEQYF. The CDR3 region has the DNA TGTGCCACCAGAAAGCCGGGACAGGGGTTCCACGAGCAGTACTTC. V is TRBV15 and J is TRBJ2-7, with 10 bases matching TRBD1. From germline, CDR1 is LNHNV and CDR2 YYDKDF (reference sequence). The V and J ends lost 6 bases and 5 bases, in that order; junction bases with no gene match: 10. The CDR3 loop spans 15 amino acids.

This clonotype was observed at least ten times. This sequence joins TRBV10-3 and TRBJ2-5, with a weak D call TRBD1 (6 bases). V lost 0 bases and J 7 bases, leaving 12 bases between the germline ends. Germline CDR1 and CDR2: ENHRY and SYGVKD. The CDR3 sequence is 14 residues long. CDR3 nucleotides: TGTGCCATCAGTGAGTCTTACGAAGGGGGGACCCAGTACTTC. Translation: CAISESYEGGTQYF.

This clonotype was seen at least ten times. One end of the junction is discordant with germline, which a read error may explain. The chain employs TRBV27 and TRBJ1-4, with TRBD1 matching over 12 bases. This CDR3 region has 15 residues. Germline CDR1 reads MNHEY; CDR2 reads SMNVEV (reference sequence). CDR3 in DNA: TGTGCCAGCAGAATGCTTGGGACAGGGGGCGAAAGACTGTTTTTT. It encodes CASRMLGTGGERLFF.

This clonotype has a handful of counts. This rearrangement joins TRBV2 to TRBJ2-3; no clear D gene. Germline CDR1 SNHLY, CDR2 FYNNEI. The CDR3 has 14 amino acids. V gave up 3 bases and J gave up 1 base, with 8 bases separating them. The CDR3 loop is CASSDLARTDTQYF. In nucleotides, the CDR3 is TGTGCCAGCAGTGACTTAGCCCGCACAGATACGCAGTATTTT. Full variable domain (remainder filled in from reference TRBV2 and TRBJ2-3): EPEVTQTPSHQVTQMGQEVILRCVPISNHLYFYWYRQILGQKVEFLVSFYNNEISEKSEIFDDQFSVERPDGSNFTLKIRSTKLEDSAMYFCASSDLARTDTQYFGPGTRLTVL.

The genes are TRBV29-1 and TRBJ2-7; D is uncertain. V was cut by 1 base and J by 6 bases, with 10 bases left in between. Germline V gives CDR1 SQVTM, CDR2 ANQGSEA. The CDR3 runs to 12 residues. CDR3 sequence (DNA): TGCAGCGTTGAAGGTTTGGGGTTCGAGCAGTACTTC. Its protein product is CSVEGLGFEQYF.

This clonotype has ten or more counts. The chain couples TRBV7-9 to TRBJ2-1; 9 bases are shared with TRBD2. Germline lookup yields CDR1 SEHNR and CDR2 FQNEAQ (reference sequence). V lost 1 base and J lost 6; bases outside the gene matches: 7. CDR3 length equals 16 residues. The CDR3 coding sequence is TGTGCCAGCAGCTTAGATATGGGACTAGCTTCCAATGAGCAGTTCTTC. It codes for CASSLDMGLASNEQFF.

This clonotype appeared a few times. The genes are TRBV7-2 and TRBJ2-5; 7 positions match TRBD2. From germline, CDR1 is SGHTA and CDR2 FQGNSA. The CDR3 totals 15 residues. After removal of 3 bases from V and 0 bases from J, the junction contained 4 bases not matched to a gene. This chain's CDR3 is CASSFSGADQETQYF. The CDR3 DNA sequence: TGTGCCAGCAGCTTCAGCGGGGCCGACCAAGAGACCCAGTACTTC. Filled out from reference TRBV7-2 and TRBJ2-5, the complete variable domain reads GAGVSQSPSNKVTEKGKDVELRCDPISGHTALYWYRQSLGQGLEFLIYFQGNSAPDKSGLPSDRFSAERTGGSVSTLTIQRTQQEDSAVYLCASSFSGADQETQYFGPGTRLLVL.

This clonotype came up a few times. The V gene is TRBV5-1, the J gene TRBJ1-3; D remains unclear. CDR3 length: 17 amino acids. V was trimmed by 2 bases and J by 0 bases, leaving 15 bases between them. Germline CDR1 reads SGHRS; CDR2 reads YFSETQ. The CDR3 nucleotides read TGCGCCAGCAGCTTTACTAGCGCCGGTGACTCTGGAAACACCATATATTTT. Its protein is CASSFTSAGDSGNTIYF.

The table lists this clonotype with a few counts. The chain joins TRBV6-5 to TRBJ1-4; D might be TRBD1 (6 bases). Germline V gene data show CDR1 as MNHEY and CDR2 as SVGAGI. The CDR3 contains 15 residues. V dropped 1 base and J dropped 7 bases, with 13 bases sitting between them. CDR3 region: CASSYLQGQGEKLFF. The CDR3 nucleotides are TGTGCCAGCAGTTACTTGCAGGGGCAGGGTGAAAAACTGTTTTTT.

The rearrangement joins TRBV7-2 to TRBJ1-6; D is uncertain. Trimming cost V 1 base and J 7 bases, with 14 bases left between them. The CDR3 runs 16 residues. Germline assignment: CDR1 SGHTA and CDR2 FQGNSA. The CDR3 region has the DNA TGTGCCAGCAGCTTAGATCGGGGTGCGGGAAATTCACCCCTCCACTTT. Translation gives CASSLDRGAGNSPLHF.

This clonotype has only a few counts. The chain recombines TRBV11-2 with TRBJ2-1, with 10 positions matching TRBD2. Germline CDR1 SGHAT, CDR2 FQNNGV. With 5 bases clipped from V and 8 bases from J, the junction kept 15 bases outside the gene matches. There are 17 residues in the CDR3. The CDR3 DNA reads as TGTGCCAGCAGCCGCCGGACGGCGGGACTAGCGAGGGATGAGCAGTTCTTC. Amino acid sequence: CASSRRTAGLARDEQFF.

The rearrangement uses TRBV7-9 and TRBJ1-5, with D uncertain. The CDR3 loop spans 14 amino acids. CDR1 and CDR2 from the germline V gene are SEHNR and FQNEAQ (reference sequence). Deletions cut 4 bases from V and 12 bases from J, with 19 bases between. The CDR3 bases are TGTGCCAGCAGCTCCAGAGACGGGTCGGAGGGCCAGCATTTT. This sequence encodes CASSSRDGSEGQHF.

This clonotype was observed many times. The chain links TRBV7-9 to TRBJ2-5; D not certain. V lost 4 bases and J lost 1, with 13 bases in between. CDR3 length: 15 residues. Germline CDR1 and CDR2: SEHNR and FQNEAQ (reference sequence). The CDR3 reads CASSSLSWGQETQYF. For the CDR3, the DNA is TGTGCCAGCAGCTCCTTAAGCTGGGGCCAAGAGACCCAGTACTTC.

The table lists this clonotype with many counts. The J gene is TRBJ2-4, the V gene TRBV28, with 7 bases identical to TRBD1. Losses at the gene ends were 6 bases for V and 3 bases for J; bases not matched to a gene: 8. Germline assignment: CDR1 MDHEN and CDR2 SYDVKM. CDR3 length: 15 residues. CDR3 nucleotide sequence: TGTGCCAGCAGCCCGACAGGGTTGGGCAAAAACATTCAGTACTTC. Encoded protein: CASSPTGLGKNIQYF.

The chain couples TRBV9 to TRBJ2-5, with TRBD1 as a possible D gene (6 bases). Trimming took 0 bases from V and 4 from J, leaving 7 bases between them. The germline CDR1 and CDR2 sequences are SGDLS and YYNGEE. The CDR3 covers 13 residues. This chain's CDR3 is CASSVVGGETQYF. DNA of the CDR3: TGTGCCAGCAGCGTAGTAGGGGGAGAGACCCAGTACTTC.

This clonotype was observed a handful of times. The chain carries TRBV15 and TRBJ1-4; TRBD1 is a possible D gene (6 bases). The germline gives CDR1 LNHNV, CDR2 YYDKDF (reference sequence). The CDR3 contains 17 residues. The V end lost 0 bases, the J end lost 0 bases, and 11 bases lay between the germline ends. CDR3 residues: CATSREWAGATNEKLFF. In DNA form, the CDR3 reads TGTGCCACCAGCAGAGAATGGGCAGGGGCAACTAATGAAAAACTGTTTTTT.

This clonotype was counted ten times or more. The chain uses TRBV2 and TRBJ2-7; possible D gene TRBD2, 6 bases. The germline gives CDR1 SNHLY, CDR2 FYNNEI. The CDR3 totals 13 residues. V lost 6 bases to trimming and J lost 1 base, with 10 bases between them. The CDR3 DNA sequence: TGTGCCAGCAGCGTAAGCGGGTCCTACGAGCAGTACTTC. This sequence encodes CASSVSGSYEQYF.

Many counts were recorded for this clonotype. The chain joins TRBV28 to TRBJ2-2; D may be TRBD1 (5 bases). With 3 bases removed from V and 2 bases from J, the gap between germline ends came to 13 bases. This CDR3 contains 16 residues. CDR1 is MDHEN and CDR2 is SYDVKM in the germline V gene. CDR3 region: CASSFNRFSNTGELFF. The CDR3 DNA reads TGTGCCAGCAGTTTTAACAGGTTTTCCAACACCGGGGAGCTGTTTTTT.

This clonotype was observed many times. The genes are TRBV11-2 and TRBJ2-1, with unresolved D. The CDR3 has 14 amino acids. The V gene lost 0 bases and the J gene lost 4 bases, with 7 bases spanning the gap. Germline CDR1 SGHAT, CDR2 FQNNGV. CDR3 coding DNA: TGTGCCAGCAGCTTAGATGTCAATTACAATGAGCAGTTCTTC. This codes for CASSLDVNYNEQFF.

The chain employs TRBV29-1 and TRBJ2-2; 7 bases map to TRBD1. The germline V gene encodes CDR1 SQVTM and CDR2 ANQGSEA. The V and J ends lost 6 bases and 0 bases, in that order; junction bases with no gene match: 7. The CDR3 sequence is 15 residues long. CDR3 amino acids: CSVAHRGANTGELFF. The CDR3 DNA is TGCAGCGTCGCTCACAGGGGCGCGAACACCGGGGAGCTGTTTTTT.

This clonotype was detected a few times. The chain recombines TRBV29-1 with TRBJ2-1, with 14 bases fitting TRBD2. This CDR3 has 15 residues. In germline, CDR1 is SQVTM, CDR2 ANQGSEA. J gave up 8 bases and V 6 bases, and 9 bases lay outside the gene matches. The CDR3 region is CSVDGTSGRGYEQFF. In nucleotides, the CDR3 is TGCAGCGTAGACGGGACTAGCGGGAGAGGCTATGAGCAGTTCTTC.

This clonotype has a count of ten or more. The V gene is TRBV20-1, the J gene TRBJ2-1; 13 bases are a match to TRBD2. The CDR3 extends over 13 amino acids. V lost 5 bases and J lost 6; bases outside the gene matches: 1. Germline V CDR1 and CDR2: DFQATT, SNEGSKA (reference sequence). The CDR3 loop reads CSARTSGSNEQFF. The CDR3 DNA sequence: TGCAGTGCTCGGACTAGCGGGAGCAATGAGCAGTTCTTC.

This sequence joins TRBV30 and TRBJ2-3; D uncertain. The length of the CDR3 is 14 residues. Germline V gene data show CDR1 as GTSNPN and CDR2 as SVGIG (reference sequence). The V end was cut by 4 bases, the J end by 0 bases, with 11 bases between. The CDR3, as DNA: TGTGCCTGGAACCGGGTAGTTAGCACAGATACGCAGTATTTT. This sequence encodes CAWNRVVSTDTQYF. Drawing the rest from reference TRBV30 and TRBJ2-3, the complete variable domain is SQTIHQWPATLVQPVGSPLSLECTVEGTSNPNLYWYRQAAGRGLQLLFYSVGIGQISSEVPQNLSASRPQDRQFILSSKKLLLSDSGFYLCAWNRVVSTDTQYFGPGTRLTVL.

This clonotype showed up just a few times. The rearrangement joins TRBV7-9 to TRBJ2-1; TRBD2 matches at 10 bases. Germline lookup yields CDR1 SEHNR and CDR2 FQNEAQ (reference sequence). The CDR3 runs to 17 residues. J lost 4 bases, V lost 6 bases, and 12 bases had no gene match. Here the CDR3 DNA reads TGTGCCAGCAGAAAACAGCGGGAGGGCCTGGAATACAATGAGCAGTTCTTC. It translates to CASRKQREGLEYNEQFF.